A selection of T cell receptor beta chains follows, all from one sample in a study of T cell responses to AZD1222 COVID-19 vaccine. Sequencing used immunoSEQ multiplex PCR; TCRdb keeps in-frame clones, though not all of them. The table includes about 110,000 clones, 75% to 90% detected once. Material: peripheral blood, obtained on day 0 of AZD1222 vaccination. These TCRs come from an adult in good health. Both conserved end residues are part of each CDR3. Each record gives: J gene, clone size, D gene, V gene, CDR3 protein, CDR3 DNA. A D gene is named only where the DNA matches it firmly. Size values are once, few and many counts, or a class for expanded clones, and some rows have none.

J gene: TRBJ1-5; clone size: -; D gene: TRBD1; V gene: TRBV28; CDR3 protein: CASTLAPGGGQPQHF; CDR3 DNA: TGTGCCAGCACCCTAGCCCCAGGGGGTGGACAGCCCCAGCATTTT
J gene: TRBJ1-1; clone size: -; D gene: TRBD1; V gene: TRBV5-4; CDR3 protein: CASSLRTGKAFF; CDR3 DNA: TGTGCCAGCAGCTTGAGGACAGGGAAAGCTTTCTTT
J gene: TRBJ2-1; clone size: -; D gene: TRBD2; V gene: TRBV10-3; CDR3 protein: CAILAGERNEQFF; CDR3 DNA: TGTGCCATCCTAGCGGGAGAGCGTAATGAGCAGTTCTTC
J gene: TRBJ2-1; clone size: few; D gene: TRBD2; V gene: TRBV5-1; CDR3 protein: CASSLTFRLAGETFVYNEQFF; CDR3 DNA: TGCGCCAGCAGCCTCACCTTCCGACTAGCGGGAGAGACATTTGTCTACAATGAGCAGTTCTTC
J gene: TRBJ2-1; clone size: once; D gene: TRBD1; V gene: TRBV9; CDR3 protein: CASSVDRGPAHNEQFF; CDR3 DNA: TGTGCCAGCAGCGTAGACAGGGGCCCCGCGCACAATGAGCAGTTCTTC
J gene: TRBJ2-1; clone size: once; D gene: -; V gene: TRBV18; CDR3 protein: CASSPRGRVDNEQFF; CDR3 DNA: TGTGCCAGCTCACCACGGGGTCGGGTGGACAATGAGCAGTTCTTC
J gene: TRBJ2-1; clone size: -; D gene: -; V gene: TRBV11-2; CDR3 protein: CASSHEIRDSPYNEQFF; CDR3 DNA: TGTGCCAGCAGCCACGAAATACGGGACTCACCGTACAATGAGCAGTTCTTC
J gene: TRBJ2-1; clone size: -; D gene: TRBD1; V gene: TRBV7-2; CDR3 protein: CASSLGPGTGGYNEQFF; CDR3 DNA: TGTGCCAGCAGCTTAGGGCCCGGGACAGGGGGCTACAATGAGCAGTTCTTC
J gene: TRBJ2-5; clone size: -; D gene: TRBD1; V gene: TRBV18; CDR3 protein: CASSPDRGHQETQYF; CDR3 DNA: TGTGCCAGCTCTCCGGACAGGGGACATCAAGAGACCCAGTACTTC
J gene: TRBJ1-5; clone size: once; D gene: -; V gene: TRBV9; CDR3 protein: CASSGGGGFNQPQHF; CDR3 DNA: TGTGCCAGCAGCGGGGGCGGCGGATTCAATCAGCCCCAGCATTTT
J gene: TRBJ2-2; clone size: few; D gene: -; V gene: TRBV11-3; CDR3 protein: CASSLTGELFF; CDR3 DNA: TGTGCCAGCAGCTTAACCGGGGAGCTGTTTTTT
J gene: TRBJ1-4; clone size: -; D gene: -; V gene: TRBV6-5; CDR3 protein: CASSYRQNEKLFF; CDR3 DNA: TGTGCCAGCAGTTACAGACAGAATGAAAAACTGTTTTTT
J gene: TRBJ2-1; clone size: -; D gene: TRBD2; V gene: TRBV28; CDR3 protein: CASGGAGGPSEQFF; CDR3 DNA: TGTGCCTCCGGGGGAGCGGGAGGGCCAAGTGAGCAGTTCTTC
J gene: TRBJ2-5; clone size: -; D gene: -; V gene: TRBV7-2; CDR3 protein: CASSLALGETQYF; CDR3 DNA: TGTGCCAGCAGCTTAGCGCTAGGAGAGACCCAGTACTTC